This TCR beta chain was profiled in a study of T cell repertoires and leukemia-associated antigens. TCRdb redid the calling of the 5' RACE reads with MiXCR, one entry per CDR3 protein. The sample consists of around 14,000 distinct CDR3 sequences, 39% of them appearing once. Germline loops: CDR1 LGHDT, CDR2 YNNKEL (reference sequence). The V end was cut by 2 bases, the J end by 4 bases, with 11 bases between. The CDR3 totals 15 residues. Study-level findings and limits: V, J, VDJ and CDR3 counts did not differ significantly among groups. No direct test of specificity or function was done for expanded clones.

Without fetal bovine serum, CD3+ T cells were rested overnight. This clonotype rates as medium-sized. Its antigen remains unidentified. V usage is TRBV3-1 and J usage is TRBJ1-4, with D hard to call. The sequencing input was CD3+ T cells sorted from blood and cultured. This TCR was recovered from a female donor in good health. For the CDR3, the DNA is TGTGCCAGCAGCCAACAAGTAGGCAGTAATGAAAAACTGTTTTTT. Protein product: CASSQQVGSNEKLFF.